The source of this T cell receptor beta chain is a study of regulatory T cells in long-lasting Graves disease. Points from the study as a whole: It was in persistent disease that TRBV28, TRBJ1-2 and TRBJ2-5 were favored.

The CDR3 has 15 amino acids. The J segment lost 0 bases and the V segment lost 8 bases, leaving 8 bases of the junction unmatched. Germline loops: CDR1 MDHEN, CDR2 SYDVKM. Time point denoted: persistent/refractory GD, antithyroid drugs over 5 years with positive TRAb. PBMCs were the source of the RNA used for TCR sequencing. Many counts were recorded for this clonotype. The antigen remains unidentified. In building TCR beta libraries, iRepertoire HTBI primers were used together with Arm-PCR of CDR3 regions. Authors' data handling: From all samples, identification returned some 13 TRBJ and approximately 67 TRBV segments. TCRdb passed the multiplex PCR reads through MiXCR, listing each CDR3 protein once. None of the V and J calls come from the authors' own analysis; TCRdb made them. This table holds approximately 350,000 distinct CDR3 sequences, approximately 25% found once.

This chain connects TRBV28 to TRBJ1-1; 8 bases agree with TRBD1. The TCR originated in a woman aged 40 to 50 with Graves disease. The sample here was peripheral blood mononuclear cells (PBMCs), taken when the disease was refractory, from a patient treated with antithyroid drugs. The CDR3 DNA reads TGTGCCAGCGGAGGGGGACAGGAGATGAACACTGAAGCTTTCTTT. Its protein product is CASGGGQEMNTEAFF.